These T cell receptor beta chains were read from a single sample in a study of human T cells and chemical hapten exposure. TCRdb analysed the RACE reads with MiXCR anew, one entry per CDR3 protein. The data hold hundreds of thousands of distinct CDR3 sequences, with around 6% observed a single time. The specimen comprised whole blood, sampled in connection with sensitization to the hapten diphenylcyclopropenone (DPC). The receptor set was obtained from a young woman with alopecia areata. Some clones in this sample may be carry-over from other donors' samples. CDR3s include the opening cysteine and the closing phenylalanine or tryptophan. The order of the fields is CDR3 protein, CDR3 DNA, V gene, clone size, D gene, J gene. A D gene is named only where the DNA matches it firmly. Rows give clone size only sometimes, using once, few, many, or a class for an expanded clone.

cdr3_aa: CASSYAFPGAAAKNIQYF
cdr3_nt: TGTGCCAGCAGTTACGCTTTTCCAGGGGCTGCGGCCAAAAACATTCAGTACTTC
v_call: TRBV6-5
clone_size: NA
d_call: NA
j_call: TRBJ2-4

cdr3_aa: CASSLLIGVSSYNSPLHF
cdr3_nt: TGTGCCAGCAGCTTGTTGATCGGGGTTAGCTCCTATAATTCACCCCTCCACTTT
v_call: TRBV5-6
clone_size: NA
d_call: NA
j_call: TRBJ1-6

cdr3_aa: CSASRISSAYEQYF
cdr3_nt: TGCAGTGCTAGCCGTATATCGTCGGCCTACGAGCAGTACTTC
v_call: TRBV20-1
clone_size: many
d_call: NA
j_call: TRBJ2-7

cdr3_aa: CSARDRPGNEQYF
cdr3_nt: TGCAGTGCTAGAGACCGGCCGGGGAACGAGCAGTACTTC
v_call: TRBV20-1
clone_size: few
d_call: NA
j_call: TRBJ2-7

cdr3_aa: CASSHGQTNTEAFF
cdr3_nt: TGCGCCAGCAGCCATGGACAGACGAACACTGAAGCTTTCTTT
v_call: TRBV4-3
clone_size: many
d_call: NA
j_call: TRBJ1-1

cdr3_aa: CASSLSRDTIQYF
cdr3_nt: TGTGCCAGCAGTTTATCAAGGGACACAATTCAGTACTTC
v_call: TRBV27
clone_size: few
d_call: NA
j_call: TRBJ2-4

cdr3_aa: CASSFRRDSHKDTQYF
cdr3_nt: TGCGCCAGCAGCTTTCGAAGGGATTCGCACAAAGATACGCAGTATTTT
v_call: TRBV5-1
clone_size: NA
d_call: NA
j_call: TRBJ2-3

cdr3_aa: CASSTPPQGSYNSPLHF
cdr3_nt: TGTGCCAGTAGTACACCGCCACAGGGCTCCTATAATTCACCCCTCCACTTT
v_call: TRBV19
clone_size: many
d_call: NA
j_call: TRBJ1-6

cdr3_aa: CSADRDSETQYF
cdr3_nt: TGCAGCGCCGACCGGGACTCCGAGACCCAGTACTTC
v_call: TRBV29-1
clone_size: NA
d_call: NA
j_call: TRBJ2-5

cdr3_aa: CASSSPVGQGRKNEKLFF
cdr3_nt: TGTGCCAGCAGCTCCCCTGTGGGACAGGGGAGAAAGAATGAAAAACTGTTTTTT
v_call: TRBV11-2
clone_size: few
d_call: TRBD1
j_call: TRBJ1-4

cdr3_aa: CASSYSMARKNYGYTF
cdr3_nt: TGTGCCAGCAGTTACTCGATGGCCAGAAAAAACTATGGCTACACCTTC
v_call: TRBV6-5
clone_size: NA
d_call: NA
j_call: TRBJ1-2

cdr3_aa: CSVSGLAGGRGTDTQYF
cdr3_nt: TGCAGCGTTTCAGGACTAGCGGGGGGACGGGGCACAGATACGCAGTATTTT
v_call: TRBV29-1
clone_size: few
d_call: TRBD2
j_call: TRBJ2-3

cdr3_aa: CASTPGTDTQYF
cdr3_nt: TGCGCCAGCACCCCCGGCACAGATACGCAGTATTTT
v_call: TRBV5-1
clone_size: many
d_call: NA
j_call: TRBJ2-3

cdr3_aa: CASSWAKGYTF
cdr3_nt: TGTGCCAGCAGTTGGGCAAAGGGCTACACCTTC
v_call: TRBV6-6
clone_size: few
d_call: NA
j_call: TRBJ1-2

cdr3_aa: CASSSQGDYGYTF
cdr3_nt: TGTGCCAGCAGCTCTCAGGGAGACTATGGCTACACCTTC
v_call: TRBV5-6
clone_size: many
d_call: NA
j_call: TRBJ1-2